The rows below give T cell receptor beta chains drawn from one sample of a study of blood T cell repertoires in COVID-19. The data were produced by immunoSEQ multiplex PCR, yet TCRdb's version contains in-frame clones alone and is incomplete. This table holds a few hundred thousand clones, approximately 91% found once. Sequencing was carried out using peripheral blood. The receptors were gathered from a person in their late teens or twenties with COVID-19, enrolled during active disease. The CDR3 runs from the conserved cysteine through the conserved F or W. The D gene is left open where the match is weak. Rows give clone size only sometimes, using once, few, many, or a class for an expanded clone.

j_call | d_call | v_call | clone_size | cdr3_aa | cdr3_nt
TRBJ1-4 | TRBD1 | TRBV19 | . | CASSTTGTGIEKLFF | TGTGCCAGTAGTACTACCGGGACAGGGATCGAAAAACTGTTTTTT
TRBJ1-3 | . | TRBV19 | . | CASTHRVSGNTIYF | TGTGCCAGTACCCACAGGGTTTCTGGAAACACCATATATTTT
TRBJ2-5 | TRBD2 | TRBV6-1 | . | CASSERGLAGGKETQYF | TGTGCCAGCAGTGAACGGGGACTAGCGGGAGGCAAAGAGACCCAGTACTTC
TRBJ1-3 | . | TRBV5-4 | . | CASSLATADLGNTIYF | TGTGCCAGCAGCTTGGCTACAGCGGACCTTGGAAACACCATATATTTT
TRBJ1-5 | . | TRBV6-2/TRBV6-3 | . | CASSYSRTDSLGNQPQHF | TGTGCCAGCAGTTACTCGAGAACCGACAGCCTCGGAAATCAGCCCCAGCATTTT
TRBJ2-5 | TRBD2 | TRBV3-1/TRBV3-2 | . | CASRPSGRGETQYF | TGTGCCAGCAGACCTAGCGGGAGAGGGGAGACCCAGTACTTC
TRBJ2-7 | . | TRBV9 | . | CASSVTGSSYEQYF | TGTGCCAGCAGCGTAACCGGGAGCTCCTACGAGCAGTACTTC
TRBJ2-5 | TRBD2 | TRBV29-1 | . | CSVGGRAVETQYF | TGCAGCGTTGGGGGGAGGGCCGTCGAGACCCAGTACTTC
TRBJ2-1 | TRBD2 | TRBV6-5 | . | CASSPGTSGRGEQFF | TGTGCCAGCAGCCCCGGGACTAGCGGGAGAGGTGAGCAGTTCTTC
TRBJ2-3 | . | TRBV4-3 | . | CASSQRNGGAADTQYF | TGCGCCAGCAGCCAAAGGAATGGTGGGGCTGCAGATACGCAGTATTTT
TRBJ2-1 | TRBD2 | TRBV7-9 | . | CASSPFTSGLSYNEQFF | TGTGCCAGCAGCCCTTTCACTAGCGGACTATCCTACAATGAGCAGTTCTTC
TRBJ2-1 | . | TRBV4-2 | . | CASSQAGTGGREQFF | TGTGCCAGCAGCCAAGCAGGAACAGGAGGGCGCGAGCAGTTCTTC
TRBJ1-6 | . | TRBV7-8 | . | CASSFSSRGTSPLHF | TGTGCCAGCAGCTTTTCGTCCAGGGGAACATCACCCCTCCACTTT
TRBJ2-1 | TRBD2 | TRBV27 | . | CASKPAGGHEQFF | TGTGCCAGCAAACCAGCGGGAGGTCATGAGCAGTTCTTC
TRBJ2-2 | TRBD1 | TRBV5-1 | . | CASSSGQGNTGELFF | TGCGCCAGCAGCTCCGGACAGGGGAACACCGGGGAGCTGTTTTTT
TRBJ2-7 | . | TRBV20-1 | . | CSAVRDYEQYF | TGCAGTGCTGTCCGGGACTACGAGCAGTACTTC
TRBJ1-4 | TRBD1 | TRBV6-5 | . | CASSYTGGEREKLFF | TGTGCCAGCAGTTATACAGGGGGAGAACGAGAAAAACTGTTTTTT
TRBJ1-2 | . | TRBV6-4 | . | CARGAIYGYTF | TGTGCCAGGGGCGCGATCTATGGCTACACCTTC
TRBJ2-7 | TRBD2 | TRBV6-5 | once | CASGQMGGPVEQYF | TGTGCCAGCGGCCAAATGGGAGGGCCGGTCGAGCAGTACTTC
TRBJ2-2 | TRBD1 | TRBV24-1 | . | CATNPGTGGTGELFF | TGTGCCACTAACCCCGGGACAGGGGGCACCGGGGAGCTGTTTTTT
TRBJ1-5 | . | TRBV4-3 | . | CASSLDGNSNQPQHF | TGCGCCAGCAGCCTAGACGGTAATAGCAATCAGCCCCAGCATTTT
TRBJ1-1 | . | TRBV6-5 | . | CASSYVEGATEAFF | TGTGCCAGCAGTTACGTCGAGGGTGCGACTGAAGCTTTCTTT
TRBJ1-2 | TRBD1 | TRBV9 | . | CASSFHRDRGPYGYTF | TGTGCCAGCAGCTTCCATCGGGACAGGGGACCCTATGGCTACACCTTC
TRBJ2-1 | TRBD2 | TRBV29-1 | . | CSVRAGVTYNEQFF | TGCAGCGTTAGAGCGGGAGTGACATACAATGAGCAGTTCTTC
TRBJ2-3 | . | TRBV7-9 | . | CASSPVSADTQYF | TGTGCCAGCAGTCCGGTCTCGGCAGATACGCAGTATTTT
TRBJ1-3 | . | TRBV11-3 | few | CASSQRERGRSGNTIYF | TGTGCCAGCAGCCAAAGGGAGAGAGGCCGGTCTGGAAACACCATATATTTT
TRBJ1-6 | . | TRBV4-1 | . | CASSQGAQGHSPLHF | TGCGCCAGCAGCCAAGGGGCACAGGGCCATTCACCCCTCCACTTT
TRBJ2-3 | . | TRBV19 | . | CASSVPGATQYF | TGTGCCAGTAGTGTACCGGGAGCTACGCAGTATTTT
TRBJ2-7 | . | TRBV20-1 | . | CSAKEGYEQYF | TGCAGTGCCAAGGAGGGCTACGAGCAGTACTTC
TRBJ2-1 | . | TRBV20-1 | . | CSAPLLNEQFF | TGCAGTGCCCCTCTCTTGAATGAGCAGTTCTTC
TRBJ2-1 | TRBD2 | TRBV4-2 | . | CASSQDGLLAGGEQFF | TGTGCCAGCAGCCAAGATGGGCTCCTTGCGGGAGGAGAGCAGTTCTTC
TRBJ2-5 | . | TRBV5-4 | . | CASSFTGTQETQYF | TGTGCCAGCAGCTTTACAGGTACACAAGAGACCCAGTACTTC
TRBJ1-4 | TRBD1 | TRBV4-1 | once | CASSQGGGGTLYEKLFF | TGCGCCAGCAGCCAAGGAGGAGGGGGCACTTTATATGAAAAACTGTTTTTT
TRBJ2-7 | TRBD2 | TRBV19 | . | CASSITSGDYEQYF | TGTGCCAGTAGTATTACTAGCGGTGACTACGAGCAGTACTTC
TRBJ2-3 | . | TRBV4-2 | . | CASSQGGTSDTQYF | TGTGCCAGCAGCCAAGGGGGGACTTCAGATACGCAGTATTTT
TRBJ1-1 | TRBD1 | TRBV27 | . | CASSSGTGLRTEAFF | TGTGCCAGCAGTTCCGGGACAGGGTTGAGGACTGAAGCTTTCTTT
TRBJ2-3 | . | TRBV9 | . | CASSPGDTQYF | TGTGCCAGCAGCCCAGGGGATACGCAGTATTTT
TRBJ2-1 | TRBD1 | TRBV10-2 | . | CASSDDRGSDEQFF | TGCGCCAGCAGTGATGACAGGGGGAGCGATGAGCAGTTCTTC
TRBJ1-2 | . | TRBV7-8 | . | CASSKGGGQNGYTF | TGTGCCAGCAGCAAGGGGGGGGGCCAAAATGGCTACACCTTC
TRBJ2-1 | . | TRBV27 | . | CASSRLLARFNNEQFF | TGTGCCAGCAGTCGCCTACTAGCAAGGTTCAATAATGAGCAGTTCTTC
TRBJ2-2 | TRBD1 | TRBV5-1 | . | CASEMGQGAGELFF | TGCGCCAGCGAGATGGGACAGGGGGCCGGGGAGCTGTTTTTT
TRBJ1-4 | TRBD1 | TRBV5-1 | few | CASSFRDRDGEKLFF | TGCGCCAGCAGCTTCCGGGACAGGGACGGTGAAAAACTGTTTTTT
TRBJ2-3 | TRBD2 | TRBV3-1/TRBV3-2 | . | CASSLRLAGDTQYF | TGTGCCAGCAGCCTCCGACTAGCGGGGGATACGCAGTATTTT
TRBJ2-1 | TRBD2 | TRBV7-3 | . | CASSLLLAGASEQFF | TGTGCCAGCAGCTTACTCCTAGCGGGAGCCTCTGAGCAGTTCTTC
TRBJ2-7 | TRBD2 | TRBV5-6 | . | CASSPGLASPPLDF | TGTGCCAGCAGCCCGGGACTAGCGTCACCTCCCCTCGACTTC
TRBJ2-1 | TRBD2 | TRBV29-1 | . | CSANNLADYNEQFF | TGCAGCGCCAACAATCTAGCGGATTACAATGAGCAGTTCTTC
TRBJ2-7 | TRBD2 | TRBV5-5 | . | CASSVGLRGGYEQYF | TGTGCCAGCAGCGTAGGTCTCCGGGGGGGATACGAGCAGTACTTC
TRBJ2-3 | . | TRBV9 | . | CASSVGGEADTQYF | TGTGCCAGCAGCGTAGGGGGAGAAGCAGATACGCAGTATTTT
TRBJ1-4 | TRBD1 | TRBV11-2 | . | CASSPDRGNNEKLFF | TGTGCCAGCAGCCCTGACAGGGGCAATAATGAAAAACTGTTTTTT